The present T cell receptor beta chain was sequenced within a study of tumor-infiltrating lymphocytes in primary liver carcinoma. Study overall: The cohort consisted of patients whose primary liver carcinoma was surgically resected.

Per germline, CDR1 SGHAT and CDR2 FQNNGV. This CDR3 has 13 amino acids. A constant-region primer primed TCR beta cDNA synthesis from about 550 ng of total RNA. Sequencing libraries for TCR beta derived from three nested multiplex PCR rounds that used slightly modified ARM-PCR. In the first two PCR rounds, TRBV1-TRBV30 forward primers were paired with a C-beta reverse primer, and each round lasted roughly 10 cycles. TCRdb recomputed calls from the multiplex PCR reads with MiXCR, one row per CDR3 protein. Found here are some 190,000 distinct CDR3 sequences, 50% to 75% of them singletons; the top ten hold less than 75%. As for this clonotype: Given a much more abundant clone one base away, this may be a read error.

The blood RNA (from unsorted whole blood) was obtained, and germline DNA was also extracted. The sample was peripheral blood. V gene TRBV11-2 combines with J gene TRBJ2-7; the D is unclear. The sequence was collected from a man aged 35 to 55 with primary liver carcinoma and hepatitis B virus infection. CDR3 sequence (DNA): TGTGTCAGCAGCTTAGATCGGGTCCGCGAGCAGTACTTC. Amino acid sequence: CVSSLDRVREQYF.